A single sample is the source of the 10 T cell receptor beta chains below, sequenced in a study of T cells in Graves' hyperthyroidism and ophthalmopathy. Authors of the study amplified TCR beta CDR3 regions from RNA transcripts. TCR CDR3 underwent first-round RT-PCR with the HTBI primer set. TCRdb reanalysed the multiplex PCR reads using MiXCR and keeps one entry per CDR3 protein. This table has about 400,000 distinct CDR3 sequences, 11% to 15% appearing once. The specimen was blood. All receptors come from a man aged 45 to 65 with Graves' ophthalmopathy.

This clonotype was picked up many times. DNA for the CDR3: TGTGCCAGCAGCTCCAAACTAGCGGGAGTGCAAGAGACCCAGTACTTC. Amino acids: CASSSKLAGVQETQYF. The rearrangement uses TRBV7-9 and TRBJ2-5; 11 positions agree with TRBD2. The trim removed 4 bases at V and 2 bases at J, leaving 6 bases unmatched. The CDR3 sequence is 16 residues long. Germline CDR1 and CDR2: SEHNR and FQNEAQ (reference sequence). Together with reference TRBV7-9 and TRBJ2-5, the CDR3 gives the full variable domain: DTGVSQNPRHKITKRGQNVTFRCDPISEHNRLYWYRQTLGQGPEFLTYFQNEAQLEKSRLLSDRFSAERPKGSFSTLEIQRTEQGDSAMYLCASSSKLAGVQETQYFGPGTRLLVL.

V is TRBV5-6 and J is TRBJ1-1; 8 bases agree with TRBD1. Germline V gene lookup returns CDR1 SGHDT and CDR2 YYEEEE. Losses at the gene ends were 1 base for V and 1 base for J; bases not matched to a gene: 3. This CDR3 is built from 15 residues. Here the CDR3 reads CASSLPRGRNTEAFF. CDR3 DNA: TGTGCCAGCAGCTTGCCCAGGGGGCGGAACACTGAAGCTTTCTTT.

This clonotype turned up a few times. J is TRBJ2-5 and V is TRBV15; D is possibly TRBD1 or TRBD2 (5 bases each). Trimming took off 1 base at V and 5 bases at J, with 11 bases between the two ends. Germline assignment: CDR1 LNHNV and CDR2 YYDKDF (reference sequence). The CDR3 has 14 amino acids. CDR3 DNA: TGTGCCACCAGCAGAGTTGGGGGTAGCGAGACCCAGTACTTC. As protein: CATSRVGGSETQYF.

This clonotype was seen repeatedly, ten times or more. The chain carries TRBV11-2 and TRBJ2-1; D might be TRBD2 (6 bases). V was cut by 1 base and J by 6 bases, with 19 bases left in between. CDR1 is SGHAT, CDR2 FQNNGV, per germline. The CDR3 extends over 17 amino acids. The CDR3 spells CASSLVVGTGVGNEQFF. In DNA, the CDR3 is TGTGCCAGCAGCTTAGTCGTGGGGACTGGAGTTGGCAATGAGCAGTTCTTC. The variable domain in full, completed from reference TRBV11-2 and TRBJ2-1, reads EAGVAQSPRYKIIEKRQSVAFWCNPISGHATLYWYQQILGQGPKLLIQFQNNGVVDDSQLPKDRFSAERLKGVDSTLKIQPAKLEDSAVYLCASSLVVGTGVGNEQFFGPGTRLTVL.

In this sample, this clonotype turned up many times. This CDR3 is CASSEVPRGTGELFF. In DNA, the CDR3 is TGTGCCAGCAGTGAAGTACCCCGAGGCACCGGGGAGCTGTTTTTT. The rearrangement joins TRBV2 to TRBJ2-2; D remains ambiguous. The germline V gene encodes CDR1 SNHLY and CDR2 FYNNEI. The CDR3 length is 15 residues. V was clipped by 1 base and J by 4 bases, with 10 bases between them. The full variable domain, in which reference TRBV2 and TRBJ2-2 provide the parts outside the CDR3, is EPEVTQTPSHQVTQMGQEVILRCVPISNHLYFYWYRQILGQKVEFLVSFYNNEISEKSEIFDDQFSVERPDGSNFTLKIRSTKLEDSAMYFCASSEVPRGTGELFFGEGSRLTVL.

This clonotype has ten or more counts. This chain links TRBV7-9 with TRBJ2-3; D is unresolved. The CDR3 has 15 amino acids. CDR1 is SEHNR, CDR2 FQNEAQ, per germline (reference sequence). V dropped 5 bases and J dropped 0 bases, with 12 bases sitting between them. CDR3 coding DNA: TGTGCCAGCAGCCCTATGGGGTCAAGCACAGATACGCAGTATTTT. This codes for CASSPMGSSTDTQYF.

The chain employs TRBV6-2 or TRBV6-3 and TRBJ2-5; 11 bases are a match to TRBD2. The CDR3 has 15 amino acids. The ends lost 6 bases at V and 2 bases at J; junction bases unmatched: 5. Looked up from germline, CDR1 is MNHEY and CDR2 is SVGEGT. The CDR3 DNA reads TGTGCCAGCAGACTTAGCGGGAGGGCTCAAGAGACCCAGTACTTC. Its translation is CASRLSGRAQETQYF.

At least ten counts were recorded for this clonotype. V gene TRBV2 combines with J gene TRBJ2-7; 9 bases agree with TRBD1. With 7 bases clipped from V and 4 bases from J, the junction kept 5 bases outside the gene matches. The CDR3 loop spans 13 amino acids. Germline CDR1 is SNHLY and CDR2 is FYNNEI. The CDR3 DNA sequence: TGTGCCAGCAACCTGGGGACAGGGTACGAGCAGTACTTC. This gives the protein CASNLGTGYEQYF.

This clonotype was seen at least ten times. The V call is TRBV4-1, the J call TRBJ1-5; D gene ambiguous. V dropped 0 bases and J dropped 0 bases, with 9 bases sitting between them. The germline CDR1 and CDR2 sequences are MGHRA and YSYEKL. CDR3 length equals 16 residues. The CDR3 region is CASSQDTGISNQPQHF. The CDR3 DNA reads as TGCGCCAGCAGCCAAGATACCGGAATTAGCAATCAGCCCCAGCATTTT.

This clonotype has more than one count but fewer than ten. This chain joins TRBV30 and TRBJ1-5, with TRBD1 matching 7 bases. The CDR3 covers 14 residues. J gave up 2 bases and V 4 bases, and 5 bases lay outside the gene matches. The germline V gene has CDR1 GTSNPN and CDR2 SVGIG (reference sequence). The CDR3 DNA reads as TGTGCCTGGAATGAAGGGGGCGGCAATCAGCCCCAGCATTTT. Its protein product is CAWNEGGGNQPQHF.